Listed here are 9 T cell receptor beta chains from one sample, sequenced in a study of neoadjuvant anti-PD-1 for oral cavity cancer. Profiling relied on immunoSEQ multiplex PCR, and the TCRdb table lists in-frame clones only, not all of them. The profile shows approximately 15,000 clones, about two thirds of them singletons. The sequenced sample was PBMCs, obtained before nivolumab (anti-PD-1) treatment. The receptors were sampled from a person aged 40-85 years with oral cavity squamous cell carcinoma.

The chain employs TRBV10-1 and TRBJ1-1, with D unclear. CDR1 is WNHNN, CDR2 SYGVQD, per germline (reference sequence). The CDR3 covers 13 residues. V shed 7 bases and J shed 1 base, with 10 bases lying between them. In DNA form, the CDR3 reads TGCGCCAGCAAATTGGCCGAGAACACTGAAGCTTTCTTT. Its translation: CASKLAENTEAFF.

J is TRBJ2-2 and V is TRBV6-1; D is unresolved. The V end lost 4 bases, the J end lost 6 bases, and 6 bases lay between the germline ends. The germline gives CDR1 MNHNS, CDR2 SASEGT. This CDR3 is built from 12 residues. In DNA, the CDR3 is TGTGCCAGCAGTGTCCGTCCCGGGGAGCTGTTTTTT. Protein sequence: CASSVRPGELFF.

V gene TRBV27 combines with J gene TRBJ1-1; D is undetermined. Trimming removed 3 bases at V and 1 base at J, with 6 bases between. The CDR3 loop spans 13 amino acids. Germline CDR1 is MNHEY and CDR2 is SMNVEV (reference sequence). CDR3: CASSFWQNTEAFF. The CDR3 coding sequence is TGTGCCAGCAGTTTTTGGCAGAACACTGAAGCTTTCTTT.

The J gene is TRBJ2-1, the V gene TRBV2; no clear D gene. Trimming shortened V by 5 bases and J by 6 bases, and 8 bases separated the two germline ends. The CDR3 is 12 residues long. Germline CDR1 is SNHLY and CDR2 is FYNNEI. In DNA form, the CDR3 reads TGTGCCAGCAGTACACTGGTCAATGAGCAGTTCTTC. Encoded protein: CASSTLVNEQFF.

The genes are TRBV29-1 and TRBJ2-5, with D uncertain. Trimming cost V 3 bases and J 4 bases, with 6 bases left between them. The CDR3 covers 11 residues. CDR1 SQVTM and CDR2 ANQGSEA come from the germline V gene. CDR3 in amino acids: CSVDTLETQYF. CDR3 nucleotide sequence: TGCAGCGTTGATACTCTAGAGACCCAGTACTTC.

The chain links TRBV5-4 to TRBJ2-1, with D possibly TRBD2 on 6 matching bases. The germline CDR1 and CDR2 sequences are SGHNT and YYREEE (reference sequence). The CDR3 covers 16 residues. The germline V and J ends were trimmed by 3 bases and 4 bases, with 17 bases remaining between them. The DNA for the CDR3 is TGTGCCAGCAGCTCGAGGGCAGGCGGGGATTACAATGAGCAGTTCTTC. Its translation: CASSSRAGGDYNEQFF.

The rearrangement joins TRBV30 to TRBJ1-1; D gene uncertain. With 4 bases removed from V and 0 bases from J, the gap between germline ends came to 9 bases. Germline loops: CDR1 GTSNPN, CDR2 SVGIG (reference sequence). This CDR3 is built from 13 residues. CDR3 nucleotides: TGTGCCTGGAAGGGTTTCTTGAACACTGAAGCTTTCTTT. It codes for CAWKGFLNTEAFF.

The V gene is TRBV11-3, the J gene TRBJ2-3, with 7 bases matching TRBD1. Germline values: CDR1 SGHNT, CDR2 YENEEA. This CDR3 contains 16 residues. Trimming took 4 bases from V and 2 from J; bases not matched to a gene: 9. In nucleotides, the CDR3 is TGTGCCAGCAGCTCCGCCCGACAGGGACCCACAGATACGCAGTATTTT. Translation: CASSSARQGPTDTQYF. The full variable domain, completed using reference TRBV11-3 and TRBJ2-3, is EAGVVQSPRYKIIEKKQPVAFWCNPISGHNTLYWYLQNLGQGPELLIRYENEEAVDDSQLPKDRFSAERLKGVDSTLKIQPAELGDSAVYLCASSSARQGPTDTQYFGPGTRLTVL.

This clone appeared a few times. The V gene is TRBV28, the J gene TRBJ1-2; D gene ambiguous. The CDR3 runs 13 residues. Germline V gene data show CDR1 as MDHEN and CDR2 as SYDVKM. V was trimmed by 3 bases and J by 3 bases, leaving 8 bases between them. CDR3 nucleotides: TGTGCCAGCAGTTTGCAGGTTTACTATGGCTACACCTTC. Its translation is CASSLQVYYGYTF.